This T cell receptor beta chain was documented in a study of T cell responses to AZD1222 COVID-19 vaccine. Study observations and caveats: Nearly half of spike-specific TCRs reportedly target unmutated variant regions. At baseline, just a handful of AZD1222 recipients tested seropositive. White British ancestry dominated among donors, who included more females, and clonal diversity was possibly underestimated.

Some clones are missing from TCRdb's copy, which holds only in-frame ones; the method was immunoSEQ multiplex PCR. The table shows about 150,000 clones, with over 90% occurring only once. As for this clone: The antigen is undetermined.

This CDR3 comprises 12 residues. Trimming left V 6 bases short and J 3 bases short, with 6 bases between. V gene TRBV12-3 or TRBV12-4 combines with J gene TRBJ1-5; D gene unclear. The sequence was collected from an adult who received the AZD1222 COVID-19 vaccine. Here the sequenced sample was peripheral blood, taken 28 days after the second AZD1222 dose. The CDR3 loop reads CASSPANQPQHF. CDR3 DNA: TGTGCCAGCAGCCCCGCCAATCAGCCCCAGCATTTT.